The clone carrying this TCR beta chain was picked up many times. Its antigen remains unknown. The entry originates in a study of T-cell reconstitution after alpha-beta-depleted transplantation in children. Study results and limitations: T-cell numbers and diversity one year post-transplant derived largely from freshly generated T cells. In some patients, recipient T cells and intrathymic progenitors surviving conditioning explained high day-60 diversity.

The authors prepared the TCRbeta library with unique molecular identifiers. Using its own MiXCR run on the PCR reads, TCRdb lists one record per CDR3 protein. The sample contains about 17,000 distinct CDR3 sequences, around 11% of which appear only once. Specimen: PBMCs, mostly from graft donor cells, collected 180 days after TCRalphabeta/CD19-depleted stem cell transplant. The origin of this receptor is a boy in the first two years of life who had a stem cell transplant for Wiskott-Aldrich syndrome, so the T cells may come from the graft donor.

The CDR3 loop is CASSQSLWTLPYNEQFF. Written as DNA, the CDR3 is TGTGCCAGCAGCCAATCCCTTTGGACTCTTCCCTACAATGAGCAGTTCTTC. This chain connects TRBV3-1 to TRBJ2-1; weak D call: TRBD2 (5 bases). V lost 2 bases and J lost 2, with 16 bases in between. CDR3 size: 17 residues. Germline assignment: CDR1 LGHDT and CDR2 YNNKEL (reference sequence).